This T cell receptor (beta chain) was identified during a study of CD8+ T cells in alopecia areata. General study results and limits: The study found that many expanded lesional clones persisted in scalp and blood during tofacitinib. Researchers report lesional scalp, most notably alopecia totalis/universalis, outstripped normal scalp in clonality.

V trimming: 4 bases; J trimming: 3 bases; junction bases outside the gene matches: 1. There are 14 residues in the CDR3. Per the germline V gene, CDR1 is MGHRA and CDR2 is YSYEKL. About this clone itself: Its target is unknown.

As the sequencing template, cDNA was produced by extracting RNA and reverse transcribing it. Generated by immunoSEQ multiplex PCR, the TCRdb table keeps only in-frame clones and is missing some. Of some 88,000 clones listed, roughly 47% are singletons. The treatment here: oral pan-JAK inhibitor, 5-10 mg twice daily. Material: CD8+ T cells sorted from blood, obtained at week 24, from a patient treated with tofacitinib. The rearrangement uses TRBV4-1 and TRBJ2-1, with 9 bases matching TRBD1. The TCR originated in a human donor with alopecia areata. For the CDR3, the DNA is TGCGCCAGCAGCCGGGACAGGGACTACAATGAGCAGTTCTTC. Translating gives CASSRDRDYNEQFF.